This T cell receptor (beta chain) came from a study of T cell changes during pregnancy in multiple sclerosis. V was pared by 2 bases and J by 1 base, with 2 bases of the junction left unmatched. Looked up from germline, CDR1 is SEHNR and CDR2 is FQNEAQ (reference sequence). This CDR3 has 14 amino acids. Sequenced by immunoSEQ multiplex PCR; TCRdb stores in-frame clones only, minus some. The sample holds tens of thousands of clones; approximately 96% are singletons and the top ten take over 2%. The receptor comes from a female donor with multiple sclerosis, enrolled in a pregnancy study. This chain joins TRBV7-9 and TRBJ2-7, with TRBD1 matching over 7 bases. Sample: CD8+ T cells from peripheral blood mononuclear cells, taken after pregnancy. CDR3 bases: TGTGCCAGCAGCTTACAGACAGGGTCCTACGAGCAGTACTTC. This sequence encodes CASSLQTGSYEQYF.